This T cell receptor beta chain came from a study of regulatory T cells in long-lasting Graves disease. Findings of the study overall: Persistent disease showed a preference for TRBV28, TRBJ1-2 and TRBJ2-5. The number of shared public clonotypes was higher in persistent patients (approximately 3,000) than new patients (over 900).

Relying on iRepertoire HTBI primers and Arm-PCR of CDR3 regions, the team built TCR beta libraries. Each CDR3 protein gets one entry after TCRdb re-called the multiplex PCR reads with MiXCR. Here the sample spans about 310,000 distinct CDR3 sequences, roughly a fifth being singletons. Time point denoted: persistent/refractory GD, antithyroid drugs over 5 years with positive TRAb. Preparation of the TCR library used RNA extracted from PBMCs. Per American Thyroid Association guidelines, Graves' disease was diagnosed. V gave up 1 base and J gave up 2 bases, with 5 bases separating them. The germline V gene encodes CDR1 GTSNPN and CDR2 SVGIG (reference sequence). This CDR3 is built from 12 residues. This clonotype occurred many times. No antigen is known for it.

The receptor was derived from a female donor with Graves disease. The rearrangement links TRBV30 to TRBJ1-2; D remains unclear. Sample: peripheral blood mononuclear cells (PBMCs), taken when the disease was refractory, from a patient treated with antithyroid drugs. The CDR3 is CAWSGSNYGYTF. The CDR3, as DNA: TGTGCCTGGAGTGGGAGCAACTATGGCTACACCTTC.